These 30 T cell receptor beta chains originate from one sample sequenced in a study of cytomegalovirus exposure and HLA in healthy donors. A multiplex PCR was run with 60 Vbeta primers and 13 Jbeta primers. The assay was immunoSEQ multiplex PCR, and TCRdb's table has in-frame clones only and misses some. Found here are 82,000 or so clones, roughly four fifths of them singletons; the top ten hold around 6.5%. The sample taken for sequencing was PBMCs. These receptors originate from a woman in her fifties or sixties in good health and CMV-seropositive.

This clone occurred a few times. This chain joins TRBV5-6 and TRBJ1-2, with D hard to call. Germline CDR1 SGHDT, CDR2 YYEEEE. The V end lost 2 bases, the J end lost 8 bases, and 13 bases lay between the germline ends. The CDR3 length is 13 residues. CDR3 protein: CASSFWRLRGYTF. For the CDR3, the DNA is TGTGCCAGCAGCTTTTGGCGCCTGAGGGGCTACACCTTC.

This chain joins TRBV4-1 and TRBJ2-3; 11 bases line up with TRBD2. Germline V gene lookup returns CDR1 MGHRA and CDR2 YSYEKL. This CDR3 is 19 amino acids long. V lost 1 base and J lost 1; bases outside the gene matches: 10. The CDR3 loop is CASSQVWLAGGRGTDTQYF. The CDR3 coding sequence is TGCGCCAGCAGCCAAGTATGGCTAGCGGGAGGTAGGGGCACAGATACGCAGTATTTT.

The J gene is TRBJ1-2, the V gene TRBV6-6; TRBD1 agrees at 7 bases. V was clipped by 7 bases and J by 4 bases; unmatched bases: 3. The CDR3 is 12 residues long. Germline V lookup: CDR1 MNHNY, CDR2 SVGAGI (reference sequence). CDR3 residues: CASTRDSYGYTF. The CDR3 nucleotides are TGTGCCAGCACCCGGGACAGCTATGGCTACACCTTC.

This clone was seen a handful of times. The CDR3 sequence is CASRKELHEQFF. CDR3 in DNA: TGTGCCAGCAGGAAAGAACTCCATGAGCAGTTCTTC. V is TRBV2 and J is TRBJ2-1; no reliable D call. This CDR3 has 12 amino acids. With 6 bases removed from V and 8 bases from J, the gap between germline ends came to 11 bases. Germline CDR1 is SNHLY and CDR2 is FYNNEI.

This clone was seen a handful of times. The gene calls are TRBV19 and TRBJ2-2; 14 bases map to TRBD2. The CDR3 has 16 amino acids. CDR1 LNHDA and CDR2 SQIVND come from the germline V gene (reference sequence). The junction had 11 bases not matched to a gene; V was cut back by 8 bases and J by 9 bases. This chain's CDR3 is CASGPGLAGVTRELFF. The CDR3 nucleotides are TGTGCCAGTGGGCCGGGACTAGCGGGAGTAACGAGGGAGCTGTTTTTT.

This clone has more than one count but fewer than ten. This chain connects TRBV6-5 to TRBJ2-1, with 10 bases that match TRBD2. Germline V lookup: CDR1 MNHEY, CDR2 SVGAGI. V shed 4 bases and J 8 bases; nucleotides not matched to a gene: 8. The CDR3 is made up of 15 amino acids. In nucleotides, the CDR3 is TGTGCCAGCAGTTCGGGACTAGCGCCATTCGATGAGCAGTTCTTC. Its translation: CASSSGLAPFDEQFF.

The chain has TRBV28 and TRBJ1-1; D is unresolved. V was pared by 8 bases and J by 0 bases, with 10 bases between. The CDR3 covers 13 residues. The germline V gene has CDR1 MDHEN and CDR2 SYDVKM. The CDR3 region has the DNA TGTGCCAGCGATACAGAAATGAACACTGAAGCTTTCTTT. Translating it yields CASDTEMNTEAFF.

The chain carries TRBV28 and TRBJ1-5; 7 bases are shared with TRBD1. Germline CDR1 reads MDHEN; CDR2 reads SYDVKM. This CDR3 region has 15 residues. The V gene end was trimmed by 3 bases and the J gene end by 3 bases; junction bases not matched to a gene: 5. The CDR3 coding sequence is TGTGCCAGCAGTTTGGGCGGGACAGTCAATCAGCCCCAGCATTTT. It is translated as CASSLGGTVNQPQHF.

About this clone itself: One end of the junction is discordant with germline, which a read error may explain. CDR3 region: CASSLAGDLNTEAFF. The CDR3 DNA reads as TGTGCCAGCAGCCTAGCAGGGGACTTGAACACTGAAGCTTTCTTT. This chain uses TRBV7-9 with TRBJ1-1; D possibly corresponds to TRBD1 (6 bases). Germline V gives CDR1 SEHNR, CDR2 FQNEAQ (reference sequence). This CDR3 is built from 15 residues. Full variable domain (outside the CDR3, taken from reference TRBV7-9 and TRBJ1-1): DTGVSQNPRHKITKRGQNVTFRCDPISEHNRLYWYRQTLGQGPEFLTYFQNEAQLEKSRLLSDRFSAERPKGSFSTLEIQRTEQGDSAMYLCASSLAGDLNTEAFFGQGTRLTVV.

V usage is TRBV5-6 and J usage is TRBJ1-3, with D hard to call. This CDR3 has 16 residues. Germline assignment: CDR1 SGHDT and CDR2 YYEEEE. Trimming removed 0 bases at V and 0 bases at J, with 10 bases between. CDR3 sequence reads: CASSLVSLSSGNTIYF. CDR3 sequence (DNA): TGTGCCAGCAGCTTGGTTTCGCTGAGCTCTGGAAACACCATATATTTT.

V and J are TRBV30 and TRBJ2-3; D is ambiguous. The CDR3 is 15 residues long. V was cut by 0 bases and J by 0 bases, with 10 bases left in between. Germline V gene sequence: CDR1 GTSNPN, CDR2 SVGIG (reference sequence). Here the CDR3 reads CAWSVSISSTDTQYF. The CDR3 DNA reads TGTGCCTGGAGTGTTTCTATTAGTAGCACAGATACGCAGTATTTT.

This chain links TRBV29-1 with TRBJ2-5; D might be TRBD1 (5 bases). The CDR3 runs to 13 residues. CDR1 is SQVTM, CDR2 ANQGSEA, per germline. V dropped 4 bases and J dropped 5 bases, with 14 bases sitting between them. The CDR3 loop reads CSVADSHGETQYF. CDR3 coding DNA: TGCAGCGTTGCCGACAGCCATGGTGAGACCCAGTACTTC.

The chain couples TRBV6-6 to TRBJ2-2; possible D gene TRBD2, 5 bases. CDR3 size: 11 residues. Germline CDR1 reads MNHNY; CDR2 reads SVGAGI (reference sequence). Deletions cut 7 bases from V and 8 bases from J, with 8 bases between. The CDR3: CASIRGGELFF. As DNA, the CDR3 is TGTGCCAGCATACGAGGGGGGGAGCTGTTTTTT.

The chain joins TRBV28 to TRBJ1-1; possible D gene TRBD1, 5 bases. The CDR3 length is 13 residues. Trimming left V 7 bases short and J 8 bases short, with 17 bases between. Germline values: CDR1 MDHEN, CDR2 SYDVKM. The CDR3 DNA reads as TGTGCCAGCAAGGCGGGGGGGACCCGAGAAGCTTTCTTT. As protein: CASKAGGTREAFF.

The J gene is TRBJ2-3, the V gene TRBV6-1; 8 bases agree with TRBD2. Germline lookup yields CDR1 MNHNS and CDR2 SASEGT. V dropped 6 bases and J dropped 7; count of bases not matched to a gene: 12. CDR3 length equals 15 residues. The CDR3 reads CASSGGDSGTNTQYF. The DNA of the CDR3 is TGTGCCAGCAGCGGGGGGGATAGCGGGACGAATACGCAGTATTTT.

CDR3 DNA sequence: TGTGCCAGCAGTTTGGGGCCGGGACAGGGAGACTATGGCTACACCTTC. As protein: CASSLGPGQGDYGYTF. The gene calls are TRBV28 and TRBJ1-2; the match to TRBD1 covers 9 bases. Trimming removed 3 bases from V and 3 bases from J; junction bases left unmatched: 8. The CDR3 covers 16 residues. Looked up from germline, CDR1 is MDHEN and CDR2 is SYDVKM.

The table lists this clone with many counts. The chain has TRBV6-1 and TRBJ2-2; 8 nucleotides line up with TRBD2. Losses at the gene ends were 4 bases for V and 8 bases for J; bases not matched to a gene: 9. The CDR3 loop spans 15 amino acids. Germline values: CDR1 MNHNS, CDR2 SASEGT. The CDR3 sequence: CASSVLAAGVGELFF. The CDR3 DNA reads TGTGCCAGCAGTGTACTAGCGGCAGGGGTAGGGGAGCTGTTTTTT.

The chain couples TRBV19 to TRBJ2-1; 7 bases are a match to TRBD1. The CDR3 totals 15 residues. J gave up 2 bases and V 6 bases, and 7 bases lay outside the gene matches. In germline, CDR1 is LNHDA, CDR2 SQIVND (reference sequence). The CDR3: CASSRTGITYNEQFF. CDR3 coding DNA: TGTGCCAGTAGCCGGACAGGTATAACCTACAATGAGCAGTTCTTC.

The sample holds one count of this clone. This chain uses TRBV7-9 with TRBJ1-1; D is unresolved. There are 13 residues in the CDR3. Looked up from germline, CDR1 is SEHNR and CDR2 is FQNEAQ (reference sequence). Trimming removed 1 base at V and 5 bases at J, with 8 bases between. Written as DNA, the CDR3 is TGTGCCAGCAGCTTAGGGGGAGAGACTGAAGCTTTCTTT. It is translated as CASSLGGETEAFF.

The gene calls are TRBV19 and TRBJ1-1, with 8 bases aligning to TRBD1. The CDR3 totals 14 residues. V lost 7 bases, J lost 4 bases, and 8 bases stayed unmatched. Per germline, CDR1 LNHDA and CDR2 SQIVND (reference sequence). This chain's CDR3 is CASTRTGMGTEAFF. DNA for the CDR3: TGTGCCAGTACAAGGACAGGGATGGGCACTGAAGCTTTCTTT.

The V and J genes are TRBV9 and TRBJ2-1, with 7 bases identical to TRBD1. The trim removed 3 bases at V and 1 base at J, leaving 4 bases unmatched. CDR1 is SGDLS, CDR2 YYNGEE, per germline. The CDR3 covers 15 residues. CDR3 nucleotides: TGTGCCAGCAGCGGACAGGGTGGGTCCTACAATGAGCAGTTCTTC. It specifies CASSGQGGSYNEQFF.

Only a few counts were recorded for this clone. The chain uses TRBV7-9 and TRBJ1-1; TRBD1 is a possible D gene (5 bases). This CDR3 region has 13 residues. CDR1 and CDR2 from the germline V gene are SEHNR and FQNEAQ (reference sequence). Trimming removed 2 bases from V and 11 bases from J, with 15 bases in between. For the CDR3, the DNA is TGTGCCAGCAGCTTAACGGGGGGGTTTGGGGCTTTCTTT. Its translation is CASSLTGGFGAFF.

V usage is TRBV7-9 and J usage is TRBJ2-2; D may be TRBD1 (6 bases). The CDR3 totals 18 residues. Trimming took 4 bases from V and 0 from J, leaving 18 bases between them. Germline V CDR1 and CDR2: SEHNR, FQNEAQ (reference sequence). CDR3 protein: CASSSIPRGIANTGELFF. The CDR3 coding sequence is TGTGCCAGCAGCTCAATCCCTAGGGGGATCGCGAACACCGGGGAGCTGTTTTTT.

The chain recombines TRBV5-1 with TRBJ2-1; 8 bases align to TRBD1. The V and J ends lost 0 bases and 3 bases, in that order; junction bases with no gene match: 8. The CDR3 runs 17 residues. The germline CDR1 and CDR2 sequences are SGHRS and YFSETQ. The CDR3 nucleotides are TGCGCCAGCAGCTTGGGACAGGGGCCGGTTGGCTACAATGAGCAGTTCTTC. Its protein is CASSLGQGPVGYNEQFF.

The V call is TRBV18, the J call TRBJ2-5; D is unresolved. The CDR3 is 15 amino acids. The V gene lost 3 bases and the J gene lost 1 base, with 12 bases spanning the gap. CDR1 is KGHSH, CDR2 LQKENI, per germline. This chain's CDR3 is CASSPPLGSQETQYF. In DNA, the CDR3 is TGTGCCAGCTCACCGCCTTTGGGCAGCCAAGAGACCCAGTACTTC.

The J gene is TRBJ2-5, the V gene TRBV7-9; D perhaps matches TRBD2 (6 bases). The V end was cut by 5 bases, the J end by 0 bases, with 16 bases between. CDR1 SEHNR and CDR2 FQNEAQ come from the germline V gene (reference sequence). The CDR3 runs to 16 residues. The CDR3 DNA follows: TGTGCCAGCAGCCTACCTCTCGGGACTCACCAAGAGACCCAGTACTTC. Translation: CASSLPLGTHQETQYF.

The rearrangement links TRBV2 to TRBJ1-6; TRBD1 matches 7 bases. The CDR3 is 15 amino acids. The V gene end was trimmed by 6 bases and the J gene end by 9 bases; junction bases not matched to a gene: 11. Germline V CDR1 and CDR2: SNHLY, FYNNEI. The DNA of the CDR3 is TGTGCCAGCAGACGGGAGGGGGCGCGGAGTTCACCCCTCCACTTT. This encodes CASRREGARSSPLHF.

This CDR3 reads CASSPLGQSSYNEQFF. CDR3 nucleotide sequence: TGTGCCAGCAGCCCCCTCGGACAAAGCTCCTACAATGAGCAGTTCTTC. The chain links TRBV5-6 to TRBJ2-1, with D possibly TRBD1 on 5 matching bases. The CDR3 contains 16 residues. Germline V lookup: CDR1 SGHDT, CDR2 YYEEEE. The V gene lost 4 bases and the J gene lost 0 bases, with 14 bases spanning the gap.

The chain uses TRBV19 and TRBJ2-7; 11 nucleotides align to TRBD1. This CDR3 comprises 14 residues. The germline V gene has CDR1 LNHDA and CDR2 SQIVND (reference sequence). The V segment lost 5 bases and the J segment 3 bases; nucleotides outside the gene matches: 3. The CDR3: CASSFGTGGYEQYF. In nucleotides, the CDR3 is TGTGCCAGTAGTTTTGGGACAGGGGGCTACGAGCAGTACTTC.

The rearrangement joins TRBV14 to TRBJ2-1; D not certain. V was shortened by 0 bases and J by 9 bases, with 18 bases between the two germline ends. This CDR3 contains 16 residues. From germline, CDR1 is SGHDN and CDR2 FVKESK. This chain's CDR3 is CASSQDPPRKPFEQFF. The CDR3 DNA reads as TGTGCCAGCAGCCAAGATCCCCCCAGGAAACCCTTTGAGCAGTTCTTC.